This T cell receptor (beta chain) was found in a study of shared clonotypes between healthy human individuals. This table comes from immunoSEQ multiplex PCR, and its TCRdb copy is limited to in-frame clones, with some not included. The table records about 470,000 clones, roughly three quarters of them present only once. As regards this clone: Other DNA sequences in this specimen translate into the identical CDR3.

The length of the CDR3 is 13 residues. Germline loops: CDR1 LNHDA, CDR2 SQIVND (reference sequence). With 5 bases removed from V and 4 bases from J, the gap between germline ends came to 11 bases. The chain uses TRBV19 and TRBJ1-2, with D possibly matching TRBD1 (5 bases). Material for sequencing was PBMCs. The clonotype comes from a woman in her thirties or forties in good health. Some clones in this sample may be carry-over from other donors' samples. CDR3 protein: CASSRQGTYGYTF. CDR3 sequence (DNA): TGTGCCAGTAGTCGGCAGGGTACCTATGGCTACACCTTC.